This TCR beta chain was sequenced for a study of blood T cell repertoires in COVID-19. Germline CDR1 and CDR2: SGHNT and YYREEE (reference sequence). V shed 7 bases and J 1 base; nucleotides not matched to a gene: 11. The length of the CDR3 is 15 residues. Sequenced by immunoSEQ multiplex PCR; TCRdb stores in-frame clones only, minus some. The data show 250,000 to 350,000 clones, roughly 90% seen once. Material: PBMCs or T cells enriched from blood (not recorded which). The chain links TRBV5-4 to TRBJ2-7; 7 bases agree with TRBD2. The clonotype was recovered from a woman between 25 and 40 years old who had recovered from COVID-19. The CDR3 protein is CASHLRGGPSYEQYF. The CDR3 nucleotides are TGTGCCAGCCACCTCCGGGGAGGGCCGTCCTACGAGCAGTACTTC.